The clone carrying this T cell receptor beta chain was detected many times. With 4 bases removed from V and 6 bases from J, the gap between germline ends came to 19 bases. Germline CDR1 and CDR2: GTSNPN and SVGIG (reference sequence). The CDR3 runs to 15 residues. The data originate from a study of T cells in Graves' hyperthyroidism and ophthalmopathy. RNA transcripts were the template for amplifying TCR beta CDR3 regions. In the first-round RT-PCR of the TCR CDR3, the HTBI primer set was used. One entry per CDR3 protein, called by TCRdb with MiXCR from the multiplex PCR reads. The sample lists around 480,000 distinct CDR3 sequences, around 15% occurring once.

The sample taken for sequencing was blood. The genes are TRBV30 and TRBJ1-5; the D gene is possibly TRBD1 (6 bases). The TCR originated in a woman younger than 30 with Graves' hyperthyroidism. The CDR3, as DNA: TGTGCCTGGAATTCCGGCAGGGGAGTTGGTCAGCCCCAGCATTTT. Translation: CAWNSGRGVGQPQHF.